These 12 T cell receptor beta chains originate from one sample sequenced in a study of blood T cell repertoires in COVID-19. Sequencing was performed with immunoSEQ multiplex PCR; in TCRdb, only in-frame clones are kept and a portion is missing. This table has 150,000 or so clones, around nine tenths appearing once. The sequencing sample was made of peripheral blood. Source of these receptors: a human donor in a cohort sampled during active COVID-19.

The chain combines TRBV2 with TRBJ2-7; tentatively, D is TRBD1 (6 bases). CDR3 size: 14 residues. Trimming took 3 bases from V and 6 from J, leaving 15 bases between them. Germline loops: CDR1 SNHLY, CDR2 FYNNEI. CDR3 protein: CASSDVGRGGEQYF. The CDR3 nucleotides are TGTGCCAGCAGTGACGTAGGCAGGGGCGGCGAGCAGTACTTC.

This clone occurred many times. V usage is TRBV27 and J usage is TRBJ2-5, with a weak D call TRBD2 (5 bases). This CDR3 contains 14 residues. V was shortened by 6 bases and J by 3 bases, with 14 bases between the two germline ends. From germline, CDR1 is MNHEY and CDR2 SMNVEV (reference sequence). In nucleotides, the CDR3 is TGTGCCAGCAGATCCTGGGGTAGCGAAGAGACCCAGTACTTC. Encoded protein: CASRSWGSEETQYF.

The V call is TRBV19, the J call TRBJ2-5; 8 bases match TRBD1. There are 14 residues in the CDR3. J was trimmed by 4 bases and V by 7 bases; bases with no gene match: 8. Germline V lookup: CDR1 LNHDA, CDR2 SQIVND (reference sequence). As DNA, the CDR3 is TGTGCCAGTACCCCCGGACAGGGATTAGAGACCCAGTACTTC. It translates to CASTPGQGLETQYF.

The chain is built from TRBV5-4 and TRBJ2-1; 14 bases are a match to TRBD2. The germline CDR1 and CDR2 sequences are SGHNT and YYREEE (reference sequence). CDR3 size: 15 residues. The J segment lost 7 bases and the V segment lost 5 bases, leaving 5 bases of the junction unmatched. The DNA for the CDR3 is TGTGCCAGCAGTGGGACTAGCGGGGGTGTGAATGAGCAGTTCTTC. It encodes CASSGTSGGVNEQFF.

The rearrangement joins TRBV9 to TRBJ2-1; a possible D gene is TRBD2 (5 bases). The CDR3 length is 17 residues. CDR1 and CDR2 from the germline V gene are SGDLS and YYNGEE. Trimming cost V 0 bases and J 2 bases, with 15 bases left between them. The DNA of the CDR3 is TGTGCCAGCAGCGTAGGAATATCTGAGACTACCTACAATGAGCAGTTCTTC. Translation gives CASSVGISETTYNEQFF.

The chain joins TRBV28 to TRBJ2-7, with D perhaps matching TRBD2 (7 bases). Germline CDR1 MDHEN, CDR2 SYDVKM. The V end was cut by 3 bases, the J end by 2 bases, with 14 bases between. The CDR3 runs to 15 residues. CDR3 amino acids: CASSLGGGPTYEQYF. Here the CDR3 DNA reads TGTGCCAGCAGTTTGGGGGGGGGCCCCACCTACGAGCAGTACTTC.

The chain uses TRBV4-3 and TRBJ2-2, with 9 bases that match TRBD1. J lost 2 bases, V lost 1 base, and 11 bases had no gene match. CDR1 is LGHNA and CDR2 is YSLEER in the germline V gene. The CDR3 extends over 19 amino acids. CDR3 sequence: CASSQGHLPGQGNTGELFF. Here the CDR3 DNA reads TGCGCCAGCAGCCAAGGGCACCTTCCGGGACAGGGTAACACCGGGGAGCTGTTTTTT.

The rearrangement uses TRBV6-4 and TRBJ2-3; 11 nucleotides align to TRBD1. CDR1 and CDR2 from the germline V gene are MRHNA and SNTAGT. V lost 4 bases to trimming and J lost 4 bases; unmatched junction nucleotides: 7. The CDR3 loop spans 16 amino acids. In nucleotides, the CDR3 is TGTGCCAGCAGTGCCCTAGGGGGACAGGGGGCAGATACGCAGTATTTT. This sequence encodes CASSALGGQGADTQYF.

V is TRBV28 and J is TRBJ2-3; a weak D match, TRBD1 (6 bases). Trimming stripped 5 bases from V and 0 bases from J, with 15 bases between. Germline assignment: CDR1 MDHEN and CDR2 SYDVKM. This CDR3 is built from 16 residues. This chain's CDR3 is CASSALNRVSTDTQYF. CDR3 in DNA: TGTGCCAGCAGTGCCCTCAACAGGGTTAGCACAGATACGCAGTATTTT.

DNA of the CDR3: TGTGCCTGGGAGACCGGGACAACTAATGAAAAACTGTTTTTT. This gives the protein CAWETGTTNEKLFF. This rearrangement joins TRBV30 to TRBJ1-4; no firm D call. This CDR3 is built from 14 residues. With 5 bases removed from V and 0 bases from J, the gap between germline ends came to 10 bases. Germline CDR1 and CDR2: GTSNPN and SVGIG (reference sequence).

The chain is built from TRBV21-1 and TRBJ2-1; the table's D call, TRBD2, was not checked against the DNA. TRBV21-1 corresponds to a pseudogene. CDR3 size: 13 residues. The CDR3 DNA follows: TGTGCCAGCAGCACCGGTCCTTACAATGAGCAGTTCTTC. Protein product: CASSTGPYNEQFF.

V is TRBV9 and J is TRBJ1-1; 7 nucleotides line up with TRBD1. Trimming took 0 bases from V and 0 from J; bases not matched to a gene: 8. The germline V gene encodes CDR1 SGDLS and CDR2 YYNGEE. This CDR3 region has 17 residues. CDR3 loop: CASSVDLPGGLNTEAFF. The DNA for the CDR3 is TGTGCCAGCAGCGTAGACCTCCCAGGGGGTTTGAACACTGAAGCTTTCTTT.